The clone carrying this T cell receptor (beta chain) was detected many times. Its antigen is unknown. Repertoires were generated with immunoSEQ multiplex PCR, while TCRdb's copy carries only in-frame clones and drops some. The sample yields approximately 1.1 million clones, around 82% seen once. The germline CDR1 and CDR2 sequences are LNHDA and SQIVND (reference sequence). The length of the CDR3 is 15 residues. V lost 4 bases to trimming and J lost 8 bases; unmatched junction nucleotides: 11. This sample stems from a study of shared clonotypes between healthy human individuals. All the donors were Caucasian adults who lived in Nashville, Tennessee. Overall study results and limits: Only a few donors were included, so the genetic and exposure-history diversity represented was limited. Some clonotypes were shared by all four sorted-subset donors, while others were not shared. The non-shared ones had lower generation probabilities than the shared ones.

Sequencing was carried out using memory CD4+ T cells from PBMCs. Subset here: CD45RA-negative fraction. The TCR was taken from a man aged 18 to 29 in good health. Some clones in this sample may be carry-over from other donors' samples. The chain recombines TRBV19 with TRBJ2-1, with 7 bases that match TRBD2. The DNA for the CDR3 is TGTGCCAGTAGTAAGAGACGCGGGAGTGAAGATGAGCAGTTCTTC. Encoded protein: CASSKRRGSEDEQFF.